Each of the 7 T cell receptor beta chains below was sequenced from the same sample in a study of shared clonotypes between healthy human individuals. Produced via immunoSEQ multiplex PCR; TCRdb's table is partial and in-frame only. The data contain roughly 2,500,000 clones, 90% to 95% of them seen just once; the ten biggest clones take up 0.35% to 0.45%. The sample was naive CD4+ T cells from PBMCs. The subset here: CD45RA+ positively selected. The receptors come from a man younger than 35 in good health. Some clones in this sample may be carry-over from other donors' samples.

This sequence joins TRBV5-1 and TRBJ1-2; D not resolved. Looked up from germline, CDR1 is SGHRS and CDR2 is YFSETQ. This CDR3 comprises 15 residues. Trimming left V 1 base short and J 2 bases short, with 12 bases between. This CDR3 is CASSLQSEHNYGYTF. DNA of the CDR3: TGCGCCAGCAGCTTGCAGTCCGAGCACAACTATGGCTACACCTTC. Full variable domain (rest looked up from reference TRBV5-1 and TRBJ1-2): KAGVTQTPRYLIKTRGQQVTLSCSPISGHRSVSWYQQTPGQGLQFLFEYFSETQRNKGNFPGRFSGRQFSNSRSEMNVSTLELGDSALYLCASSLQSEHNYGYTFGSGTRLTVV.

The chain is built from TRBV11-3 and TRBJ2-3; D is perhaps TRBD2 (6 bases). Germline V lookup: CDR1 SGHNT, CDR2 YENEEA. The CDR3 extends over 15 amino acids. The V gene lost 3 bases and the J gene lost 4 bases, with 14 bases spanning the gap. The CDR3 DNA is TGTGCCAGCAGCTTCCCTAGGGGAGGATCAGATACGCAGTATTTT. This sequence encodes CASSFPRGGSDTQYF.

The gene calls are TRBV7-2 and TRBJ2-7; 11 bases align to TRBD1. The J segment lost 7 bases and the V segment lost 5 bases, leaving 10 bases of the junction unmatched. Germline lookup yields CDR1 SGHTA and CDR2 FQGNSA. The CDR3 is 15 residues long. The CDR3 nucleotides are TGTGCCAGCAGCCCAACCGGGACAGGGGGTAGGGAGCAGTACTTC. Translating it yields CASSPTGTGGREQYF.

V usage is TRBV5-1 and J usage is TRBJ2-7; a weak D match, TRBD2 (6 bases). V lost 3 bases and J lost 5, with 15 bases in between. This CDR3 is 14 amino acids long. Germline CDR1 is SGHRS and CDR2 is YFSETQ. The CDR3, as DNA: TGCGCCAGCAGCTCGGACCCCCCGGGGGACGAGCAGTACTTC. Its translation: CASSSDPPGDEQYF.

The V gene is TRBV14, the J gene TRBJ1-1, with D unclear. Germline V gene sequence: CDR1 SGHDN, CDR2 FVKESK. This CDR3 has 14 amino acids. The V gene lost 0 bases and the J gene lost 11 bases, with 16 bases spanning the gap. CDR3 DNA sequence: TGTGCCAGCAGCCAAGATCTTGGAGGAGTAGGGGCTTTCTTT. This sequence encodes CASSQDLGGVGAFF.

This chain uses TRBV7-9 with TRBJ1-1; no clear D. V was clipped by 5 bases and J by 1 base, with 8 bases between them. Germline V gene lookup returns CDR1 SEHNR and CDR2 FQNEAQ (reference sequence). This CDR3 has 13 residues. The CDR3 here is CASSPIPNTEAFF. The CDR3 region has the DNA TGTGCCAGCAGCCCCATTCCGAACACTGAAGCTTTCTTT. Filled out from reference TRBV7-9 and TRBJ1-1, the complete variable domain reads DTGVSQNPRHKITKRGQNVTFRCDPISEHNRLYWYRQTLGQGPEFLTYFQNEAQLEKSRLLSDRFSAERPKGSFSTLEIQRTEQGDSAMYLCASSPIPNTEAFFGQGTRLTVV.

This CDR3 reads CASSETPLPPYEQYF. CDR3 nucleotides: TGTGCCAGCAGCGAGACCCCTCTGCCTCCCTACGAGCAGTACTTC. V and J are TRBV11-2 and TRBJ2-7; D remains unclear. The V gene's germline CDR1 is SGHAT and CDR2 FQNNGV. V lost 5 bases and J lost 2, with 16 bases in between. The CDR3 covers 15 residues.